This TCR beta chain was observed in a study of T-cell memory formation after mild COVID-19 (dated by TCRdb to about 2021). Regarding the research as a whole: TCR sequence clusters from the two donors were found to be largely donor specific. The cohort comprised two young, previously healthy adult volunteers, one female and one male. In two donors, T-cell clones that expanded and contracted after mild COVID-19 were followed by sequencing TCRalpha and TCRbeta repertoires longitudinally. The paper as a whole reports these results and caveats: Some responding clones were found in pre-infection memory, which suggests that pre-existing cross-reactive memory T cells took part in the SARS-CoV-2 response. The study included only a couple of mild cases, and larger cohorts that include severe cases with pre-infection samples were judged to be necessary. Contracting CD4+ clones appeared mostly in the CM and EM memory subsets, whereas CD8+ clones were enriched in EMRA. Clones contracting from day 15 to 85 had balanced CD4/CD8 phenotypes, while a second wave expanding from day 15 to 37 was biased towards CD4+. The second-wave clones that peaked on day 37 were not confirmed to be SARS-CoV-2 specific.

This clonotype was detected a few times. Its antigen has not been determined. No much larger clone exists at a distance of one base, and base qualities are not known. Ficoll-Paque density gradient centrifugation was the method used to isolate PBMCs. This sample was sequenced with an Illumina NovaSeq 6000. TCRalpha and TCRbeta cDNA libraries were constructed by 5'RACE with constant-segment primers, with sample barcodes and unique molecular identifiers being introduced. Trizol reagent was used to extract RNA from every sample. Libraries were amplified in two PCR steps, with a second sample barcode and Illumina TruSeq adapters added in the second step. The libraries were sequenced on an Illumina NovaSeq using 2 x 150 bp paired-end reads. As for how the authors treated the data: With migec v1.2.7, reads were demultiplexed and then collapsed into UMI-guided consensus sequences. Using mixcr v2.1.11, UMI consensuses were aligned to TRA and TRB V and J templates and then assembled into clonotypes. A clonotype was counted as expanded or contracted only when both edgeR and NoisET called the clonotype significant, with the noise models trained on biological replicates. edgeR calls used a false discovery rate-adjusted p below 0.01 and a log2 fold-change threshold of 1. PCA with hierarchical clustering of max-normalized trajectories of the 1000 most abundant clonotypes was used as exploratory dynamics analysis. Each responding clone was given a CD4 or CD8 phenotype based on the CD4+ and CD8+ repertoires, which had been sequenced separately. TCRdb's own reprocessing of the public reads used fastp at Q25 and MiXCR and kept productive beta chains. Each entry merges the rows of one CDR3 protein and shows their most common DNA and genes. V and J calls and clone size were set by TCRdb, not the authors. For this sample the table gives 200,000 to 300,000 distinct CDR3 sequences, of which roughly 9.4% were detected only once. Clones ranked in the top ten supply 20% to 25% of the sample.

From the cysteine up to the phenylalanine, the CDR3 has a length of 13 residues. CDR3 DNA is the only sequence kept; it has 39 bases, read in frame from the first base. V was cut back by 7 bases and J by 0 bases, leaving a gap of 13 bases between them. CDR1 SQVTM and CDR2 ANQGSEA were looked up in the germline V gene. The source material was PBMCs or a T cell subset sorted from them (not recorded which). The V and J genes are TRBV29-1 and TRBJ2-7; TRBD2 is a weak D gene call, 7 bases matching. The receptor comes from a man aged 18 to 29 who had mild COVID-19 (a few samples of this study predate the infection). The sample titles of this study are shuffled in the database, so cell type and time point are left out; the donor was told from shared clones. Here the CDR3 is given as CSAQGGGSYEQYF. The base sequence is TGCAGCGCCCAAGGGGGGGGCTCCTACGAGCAGTACTTC.